This TCR beta chain stems from a study of cytomegalovirus exposure and HLA in healthy donors. The CDR3 is 15 amino acids. Trimming stripped 0 bases from V and 6 bases from J, with 13 bases between. In germline, CDR1 is SGDLS, CDR2 YYNGEE. Notes on this clone: The target antigen is unknown.

The PCR ran on 60 Vbeta and 13 Jbeta primers. TCRdb's copy holds only in-frame clones and misses some; the assay was immunoSEQ multiplex PCR. The sample lists over 85,000 clones, 77% occurring once. Study-wide results and caveats: A later analysis reported that several of the most significant clusters appeared to be linked to common viral pathogens, among them Epstein-Barr virus. Researchers reported in a later analysis that a missense DCLRE1C variant was tied to TCR beta V- and J-gene trimming. Some V segments could not be told apart, so they were left out, TRBV6-2 and TRBV6-3 among them. High specificity and sensitivity for cytomegalovirus status were reported for the classifier.

The clonotype originates from a male donor in good health and CMV-seropositive. V usage is TRBV9 and J usage is TRBJ2-1, with D maybe TRBD1 (6 bases). The material sequenced was PBMCs. As DNA, the CDR3 is TGTGCCAGCAGCGTAGCTTCAGGGGCGCCCAATGAGCAGTTCTTC. Protein: CASSVASGAPNEQFF.